Listed below are T cell receptor beta chains from one sample, sequenced in a study of patients and donors after allogeneic stem cell transplantation. TCRdb analysed the RT-PCR reads with MiXCR anew, one entry per CDR3 protein. The repertoire holds approximately 150,000 distinct CDR3 sequences, about 29% seen once, with around 3% in the top ten. Sequenced sample: blood, either unsorted or a sorted T cell fraction (not recorded which). These receptor sequences come from a human donor who was either an allogeneic HSCT recipient or a stem cell or donor lymphocyte infusion donor (not recorded which). It is not recorded whose cells these are; they may come from a transplant donor. The CDR3 runs from the conserved cysteine through the conserved F or W. D genes are given only for firm matches. Rows give clone size only sometimes, using once, few, many, or a class for an expanded clone.

size	J	V	D	DNA	CDR3
.	TRBJ2-2	TRBV10-3	TRBD2	TGTGCCATCAGTGGGACTAGCGGGGAGCTGTTTTTT	CAISGTSGELFF
.	TRBJ2-7	TRBV29-1	.	TGCAGCGGCGGAGAGGGGGGCGCCTACGAGCAGTACTTC	CSGGEGGAYEQYF
many	TRBJ1-2	TRBV6-2/TRBV6-3	.	TGTGCCAGCAGTGTCGGCCGTACATCAGGCTACACCTTC	CASSVGRTSGYTF
.	TRBJ1-2	TRBV25-1	TRBD1	TGTGCCAGCATTGGGGACAGGCGGTATGGCTACACCTTC	CASIGDRRYGYTF
few	TRBJ2-5	TRBV7-7	.	TGTGCTAGCAGCTTAGATCTAACTAAGACCCAGTACTTC	CASSLDLTKTQYF
.	TRBJ1-6	TRBV27	.	TGTGCCAGCAGTTTTGGGTTTCGCCATTCACCCCTCCACTTT	CASSFGFRHSPLHF
.	TRBJ2-1	TRBV20-1	.	TGCAGTGCTCTCACGGGCCCGACCCAGCAGTTCTTC	CSALTGPTQQFF
few	TRBJ2-3	TRBV18	.	TGTGCCAGCTCACCTACACCTCCTCTAGATACGCAGTATTTT	CASSPTPPLDTQYF
.	TRBJ1-1	TRBV6-5	.	TGTGCCAGCAAAACAGTTGTGAACACTGAAGCTTTCTTT	CASKTVVNTEAFF
.	TRBJ1-5	TRBV27	.	TGTGCCAGCAGCCTTAACTCGGGGGTGATAGCAGGGAATCAGCCCCAGCATTTT	CASSLNSGVIAGNQPQHF
.	TRBJ1-2	TRBV20-1	TRBD1	TGCAGTGCACGGGGACAGGACTACTATGGCTACACCTTC	CSARGQDYYGYTF
few	TRBJ2-7	TRBV5-5	TRBD1	TGTGCCAGCAGCTTGACAGGGGCCGAGCAGTACTTC	CASSLTGAEQYF
many	TRBJ1-1	TRBV10-3	TRBD1	TGTGCCATCAGCACAGGGGTGCGGACTGAAGCTTTCTTT	CAISTGVRTEAFF
few	TRBJ1-5	TRBV20-1	.	TGCAGTGCTAGACCGGATTATAGCAATCAGCCCCAGCATTTT	CSARPDYSNQPQHF
.	TRBJ1-2	TRBV28	TRBD1	TGTGCCAGCAGTTACCGACAGGGGCTCTTTTATGGCTACACCTTC	CASSYRQGLFYGYTF
.	TRBJ2-7	TRBV7-9	.	TGTGCCAGCAGCCGGGCCCTTGTCCCCTACGAGCAGTACTTC	CASSRALVPYEQYF
.	TRBJ1-5	TRBV20-1	TRBD1	TGCAGTGCCAAGACAGGGGGTGGGAATCAGCCCCAGCATTTT	CSAKTGGGNQPQHF
many	TRBJ1-5	TRBV10-3	.	TGTGCCATCAGTGAGGGGGAACGAGACAATCAGCCCCAGCATTTT	CAISEGERDNQPQHF
few	TRBJ1-3	TRBV7-8	.	TGTGCCAGCAGCTTAGGGGCTGTTTTCTCTGGAAACACCATATATTTT	CASSLGAVFSGNTIYF
.	TRBJ2-5	TRBV7-8	.	TGTGCCAGCAGTGAGTCCCGGGACATTTTTGGGGAGACCCAGTACTTC	CASSESRDIFGETQYF
few	TRBJ2-7	TRBV3-1	.	TGTGCCAGCAGCCAAGATTTAGCCTACGAGCAGTACTTC	CASSQDLAYEQYF
.	TRBJ1-5	TRBV27	.	TGTGCCAGCAGCCCCAGGTTAGACAATCAGCCCCAGCATTTT	CASSPRLDNQPQHF
many	TRBJ1-2	TRBV4-2	.	TGTGCCAGCAGCCGATTAATTACAGGCGGGGGTGGCTACACCTTC	CASSRLITGGGGYTF
.	TRBJ2-2	TRBV24-1	.	TGTGCCACCAGTGATTTCGGGGGGCAACAGGGCGGCACCGGGGAGCTGTTTTTT	CATSDFGGQQGGTGELFF
.	TRBJ2-1	TRBV10-3	.	TGTGCCATCAGTGGGCCTTACAATGAGCAGTTCTTC	CAISGPYNEQFF